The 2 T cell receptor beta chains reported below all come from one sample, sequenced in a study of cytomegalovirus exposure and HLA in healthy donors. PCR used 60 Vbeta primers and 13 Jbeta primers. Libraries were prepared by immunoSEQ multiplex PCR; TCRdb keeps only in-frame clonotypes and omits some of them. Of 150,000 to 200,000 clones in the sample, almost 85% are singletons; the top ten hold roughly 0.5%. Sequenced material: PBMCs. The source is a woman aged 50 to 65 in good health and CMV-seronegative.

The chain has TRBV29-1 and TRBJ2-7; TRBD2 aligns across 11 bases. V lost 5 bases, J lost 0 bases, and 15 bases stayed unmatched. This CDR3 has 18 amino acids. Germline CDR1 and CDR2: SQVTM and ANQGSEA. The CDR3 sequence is CSVRHGLAGGPSSYEQYF. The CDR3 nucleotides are TGCAGCGTTCGGCATGGGCTAGCGGGAGGCCCGAGCTCCTACGAGCAGTACTTC.

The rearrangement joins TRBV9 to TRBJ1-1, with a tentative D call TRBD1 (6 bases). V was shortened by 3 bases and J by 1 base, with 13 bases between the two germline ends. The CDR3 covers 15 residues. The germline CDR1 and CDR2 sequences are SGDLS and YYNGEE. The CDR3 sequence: CASSANSGANTEAFF. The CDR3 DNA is TGTGCCAGCAGCGCCAACTCAGGGGCGAACACTGAAGCTTTCTTT.